Listed below are T cell receptor beta chains from one sample, sequenced in a study of early T cells in non-severe SARS-CoV-2 infection. In TCRdb, the 5' RACE reads were re-called with MiXCR into one record per CDR3 protein. This sample has 85,000 to 100,000 distinct CDR3 sequences, with roughly 17% found just once. The material sequenced was whole blood. The receptors derive from an adult who was a healthcare worker with PCR-confirmed SARS-CoV-2 infection or an uninfected control (not recorded which). CDR3s include the opening cysteine and the closing phenylalanine or tryptophan. A D gene is named only where the DNA matches it firmly. Clone size is shown for a subset of rows, as once, few, many or a class of expanded clone.

abundance	len	d_gene	v_gene	j_gene	CDR3aa	CDR3nt
few	15	NA	TRBV19	TRBJ2-1	CASTPTGSSYNEQFF	TGTGCCAGTACCCCCACGGGATCCTCCTACAATGAGCAGTTCTTC
NA	14	NA	TRBV27	TRBJ2-2	CASSLLGFTGELFF	TGTGCCAGCAGTTTATTAGGATTCACCGGGGAGCTGTTTTTT
NA	15	NA	TRBV20-1	TRBJ1-2	CSARDSSESNYGYTF	TGCAGTGCTAGAGATTCCTCGGAGTCTAACTATGGCTACACCTTC
NA	13	NA	TRBV20-1	TRBJ1-1	CSASVTGYTEAFF	TGCAGTGCTAGTGTGACAGGCTACACTGAAGCTTTCTTT
NA	14	NA	TRBV12-3/TRBV12-4	TRBJ1-1	CASSFVGGKTEAFF	TGTGCCAGCAGTTTCGTGGGGGGGAAGACTGAAGCTTTCTTT
NA	14	TRBD2	TRBV6-2/TRBV6-3	TRBJ2-7	CASSYLAGNYEQYF	TGTGCCAGCAGTTACCTAGCGGGAAACTACGAGCAGTACTTC
NA	12	NA	TRBV20-1	TRBJ1-1	CSSPDLGTEAFF	TGCAGTTCTCCCGACCTGGGCACTGAAGCTTTCTTT
NA	14	NA	TRBV18	TRBJ2-1	CASSPAIPVVWQFF	TGTGCCAGCTCACCAGCAATTCCGGTCGTCTGGCAGTTCTTC
NA	14	NA	TRBV6-1	TRBJ1-5	CASMKWQNNQPQHF	TGTGCCAGCATGAAGTGGCAGAATAATCAGCCCCAGCATTTT
NA	16	TRBD2	TRBV30	TRBJ2-1	CARDPGLAGSYNEQFF	TGTGCCAGAGACCCGGGACTAGCGGGGTCCTACAATGAGCAGTTCTTC
NA	15	NA	TRBV6-2/TRBV6-3	TRBJ2-7	CASRPSGTRIYEQYF	TGTGCCAGCAGGCCCTCCGGCACTAGAATCTACGAGCAGTACTTC
few	12	NA	TRBV5-1	TRBJ2-2	CASSSHTGELFF	TGCGCCAGCAGCTCACACACCGGGGAGCTGTTTTTT
NA	17	TRBD1	TRBV5-1	TRBJ2-7	CASSLGPDRVRGYEQYF	TGCGCCAGCAGCTTGGGACCGGACAGGGTAAGAGGATACGAGCAGTACTTC
few	19	TRBD2	TRBV20-1	TRBJ2-3	CSARDLVLTSGRAPDTQYF	TGCAGTGCTAGAGATCTTGTCCTAACTAGCGGGAGGGCCCCAGATACGCAGTATTTT
few	15	NA	TRBV5-5	TRBJ1-5	CASSPILGSNQPQHF	TGTGCCAGCAGCCCGATCTTGGGGAGCAATCAGCCCCAGCATTTT